The next 5 T cell receptor beta chains were all read from a single sample in a study of blood T cells in healthy people across ages. The use of a sample-barcoded 5' primer and a J-beta primer mix characterized a second PCR of about 6 to 12 cycles. TCRdb processed the 5' RACE reads anew with MiXCR; each CDR3 protein has one entry. The sample includes almost 1 million distinct CDR3 sequences, roughly 50% of them seen just once. The material sequenced was blood. The receptors stem from an older woman in good health.

This clonotype showed up just once. J is TRBJ1-2 and V is TRBV11-2; TRBD1 might be the D (5 bases). CDR3 length: 15 residues. Germline loops: CDR1 SGHAT, CDR2 FQNNGV. V was shortened by 0 bases and J by 2 bases, with 10 bases between the two germline ends. In DNA, the CDR3 is TGTGCCAGCAGCTTAGATTCAGGGCAAAACTATGGCTACACCTTC. Amino acids: CASSLDSGQNYGYTF. Combining the CDR3 with reference TRBV11-2 and TRBJ1-2 gives the whole variable domain EAGVAQSPRYKIIEKRQSVAFWCNPISGHATLYWYQQILGQGPKLLIQFQNNGVVDDSQLPKDRFSAERLKGVDSTLKIQPAKLEDSAVYLCASSLDSGQNYGYTFGSGTRLTVV.

The genes are TRBV20-1 and TRBJ2-2; either TRBD1 or TRBD2 may supply D (5 bases each). Trimming stripped 6 bases from V and 0 bases from J, with 11 bases between. Germline V gene sequence: CDR1 DFQATT, CDR2 SNEGSKA (reference sequence). The length of the CDR3 is 14 residues. Here the CDR3 DNA reads TGCAGTGCGCCAGGGACCGCGAACACCGGGGAGCTGTTTTTT. Translated: CSAPGTANTGELFF.

This chain connects TRBV7-9 to TRBJ2-5, with 7 nucleotides matching TRBD1. V shed 3 bases, J shed 5 bases, and the junction held 6 bases outside the gene matches. Per the germline V gene, CDR1 is SEHNR and CDR2 is FQNEAQ (reference sequence). The CDR3 covers 14 residues. CDR3 residues: CASSFRGQRETQYF. In DNA form, the CDR3 reads TGTGCCAGCAGCTTTAGGGGACAGAGGGAGACCCAGTACTTC.

V is TRBV4-1 and J is TRBJ2-7; D is perhaps TRBD2 (5 bases). Germline assignment: CDR1 MGHRA and CDR2 YSYEKL. There are 16 residues in the CDR3. Trimming took off 0 bases at V and 3 bases at J, with 15 bases between the two ends. The CDR3 region has the DNA TGCGCCAGCAGCCAAGATTTAATTGAGGGATTCTACGAGCAGTACTTC. This sequence encodes CASSQDLIEGFYEQYF.

The chain couples TRBV7-2 to TRBJ1-2; unclear D gene. From germline, CDR1 is SGHTA and CDR2 FQGNSA. CDR3 length equals 14 residues. V was trimmed by 5 bases and J by 7 bases, leaving 17 bases between them. In DNA, the CDR3 is TGTGCCAGCAGCCTATCCTCAGTGGGCGCTGGCTACACCTTC. Translating it yields CASSLSSVGAGYTF.